This T cell receptor (beta chain) was profiled in a study of brain T cells in children with intractable seizures (dated by TCRdb to the early 2020s). Background on the whole study: Resected brain tissue from 50 or so pediatric epilepsy surgery cases was initially screened for immune gene transcripts with a NanoString immunology panel. Among the approximately 12 selected surgery cases, pre-surgery blood was additionally sequenced for eight, leaving four cases with brain tissue only. General findings and caveats noted by the study authors: Viral specificity was inferred solely from CDR3 sequence similarity, and the HCMV serostatus of the patients was not known. Because pre- and post-surgery blood were sequenced to different depths, clones absent from the pre-surgery sample may reflect undersampling.

In light of the paper, this sample's time point label describes: blood from clinic visit 5 months post-surgery; TSC patient then seizure free. The surgery cases that showed the highest brain T cell transcript signatures were chosen for TCR beta chain sequencing of brain tissue, and of blood when it was available. Patients had been treated with at least one anti-epileptic drug before surgery. The TCR-sequenced patients were children whose drug-resistant epilepsy was caused by tuberous sclerosis complex, focal cortical dysplasia, Rasmussen encephalitis or hemimegalencephaly. The Monarch genomic DNA purification kit was used to extract bulk genomic DNA from unsorted brain tissue and whole blood. The CDR3 covers 13 residues, taking in both the cysteine and the phenylalanine. The DNA shown is the 39-base CDR3, in frame from base 1. As encoded in the germline V gene, CDR1 is MGHRA while CDR2 is YSYEKL. The V end loses 6 bases and the J end loses 9 bases, and a stretch of 17 bases separates them.

Of note for this clone: The antigen it recognizes is unknown. Base-call qualities are not available, and no considerably larger clone is one nucleotide away.

The immunoSEQ assay was used to generate TCR beta chain sequences from genomic DNA. The study's processing was this. CDR3 sequences not starting with the conserved framework cysteine at position 104 were manually removed. To get clonality, the normalized Shannon's Diversity Index was subtracted from one, giving values from 0 (maximal diversity) to 1 (oligoclonal). Differences in the frequency of the same CDR3 between samples, such as brain versus blood, were assessed with chi-squared comparison-of-proportions tests. Public clonotypes were found through immuneACCESS searches, while the VDJdb browser was used to judge similarity to known antiviral clonotypes. TCRdb took over this immuneACCESS table, retaining in-frame rearrangements with V and J assigned. Such tables are incomplete; in checked studies, under half of the missing clones stem from an unresolved V gene, and the remainder is unexplained. V and J calls and clone size are copied from that table; D and trimming were computed from the DNA. This sample gives hundreds of thousands of clones in total; nearly 95% of them show up just once. The ten largest account for 4.5% to 7% of the sample.

The rearranged chain carries TRBV4-1 and TRBJ2-5, with no confident D gene call. The sample here was peripheral blood, taken 5 to 6 months after surgery. The TCR was taken from a boy under two years old with tuberous sclerosis and intractable seizures. The nucleotide sequence is TGCGCCAGCAGTTTCAGTGGAGCTCCCCCCCAGTACTTC. This codes for CASSFSGAPPQYF.